The T cell receptor (beta chain) under discussion was sequenced for a study of blood T cell repertoires in COVID-19. Looking at the study overall: Specimens from acute and convalescent COVID-19 originated in the United States, Italy and Spain. T cells, B-cell-depleted T cells, or PBMCs supplied cDNA or gDNA.

This clone was seen only once. In the study's own analysis: The authors estimated nucleated cell counts from reference gene primer amplification. Data came from immunoSEQ multiplex PCR; TCRdb stores just in-frame clones and leaves some out. V and J calls and clone size are as listed in that table; D and trimming were resolved from the DNA. The data contain about 250,000 clones, roughly 89% of them seen just once; the ten biggest clones take up 0.94%. The TCR was taken from a woman in her thirties or forties who had recovered from COVID-19. The specimen sequenced was peripheral blood.

The CDR3 is CASSLGTAKTQYF. CDR3 in DNA: TGTGCCAGCAGCTTAGGAACAGCTAAGACCCAGTACTTC. The chain uses TRBV13 and TRBJ2-5; D remains ambiguous. Deletions cut 0 bases from V and 6 bases from J, with 8 bases between. CDR1 PRHDT and CDR2 FYEKMQ come from the germline V gene (reference sequence). The CDR3 spans 13 residues.